The 6 T cell receptor beta chains reported below all come from one sample, sequenced in a study of shared clonotypes between healthy human individuals. Data came from immunoSEQ multiplex PCR; TCRdb stores just in-frame clones and leaves some out. Here the sample spans 400,000 to 550,000 clones, 70% to 80% being singletons. Material: PBMCs. These receptors came from a woman aged 40 to 49 in good health. Some clones in this sample may be carry-over from other donors' samples.

In its sample, this clone was seen many times. The chain couples TRBV9 to TRBJ2-2; 7 bases align to TRBD2. CDR3 length equals 15 residues. Looked up from germline, CDR1 is SGDLS and CDR2 is YYNGEE. The ends lost 0 bases at V and 6 bases at J; junction bases unmatched: 5. In DNA, the CDR3 is TGTGCCAGCAGCGTAGGGGCGGGAGCGGCCGGGGAGCTGTTTTTT. This sequence encodes CASSVGAGAAGELFF.

The genes are TRBV15 and TRBJ2-7; 7 bases are shared with TRBD1. This CDR3 comprises 13 residues. The ends lost 3 bases at V and 7 bases at J; junction bases unmatched: 6. Germline V gene data show CDR1 as LNHNV and CDR2 as YYDKDF (reference sequence). CDR3 amino acids: CATSRSLTGEQYF. In nucleotides, the CDR3 is TGTGCCACCAGCAGGAGCCTGACAGGGGAGCAGTACTTC.

The V call is TRBV7-3, the J call TRBJ2-7; D gene unclear. This CDR3 has 14 amino acids. Per germline, CDR1 SGHTA and CDR2 FQGTGA. Trimming stripped 0 bases from V and 2 bases from J, with 8 bases between. The CDR3 DNA reads as TGTGCCAGCAGCTTAACCGGCGGTACCTACGAGCAGTACTTC. Protein: CASSLTGGTYEQYF.

This clone was seen a handful of times. The chain recombines TRBV7-9 with TRBJ2-2, with 7 bases aligning to TRBD2. Germline lookup yields CDR1 SEHNR and CDR2 FQNEAQ (reference sequence). V gave up 4 bases and J gave up 5 bases; unmatched junction bases: 4. The CDR3 loop spans 14 amino acids. CDR3: CASSSGGITGELFF. CDR3 sequence (DNA): TGTGCCAGCAGCTCGGGAGGAATTACCGGGGAGCTGTTTTTT.

This clone was seen more than once but under ten times. The chain combines TRBV7-9 with TRBJ1-1, with D unresolved. Germline V gene lookup returns CDR1 SEHNR and CDR2 FQNEAQ (reference sequence). V lost 0 bases and J lost 4, with 6 bases in between. This CDR3 spans 13 amino acids. The CDR3: CASSLAAVTEAFF. In DNA, the CDR3 is TGTGCCAGCAGCTTAGCGGCCGTCACTGAAGCTTTCTTT.

This clone was found a few times. This chain joins TRBV12-5 and TRBJ2-3; 10 positions agree with TRBD2. CDR1 and CDR2 (germline): LGHNT, FRNRAP. Unmatched junction bases numbered 2, after V lost 6 bases and J lost 2 bases. The CDR3 has 14 amino acids. In DNA, the CDR3 is TGTGCTAGTGGACTAGCGGGACCCACAGATACGCAGTATTTT. It codes for CASGLAGPTDTQYF.